This is a list of T cell receptor beta chains from one sample in a study of molecular identifiers for immune sequencing clone quantification. TCRdb re-derived calls from the PCR reads in MiXCR, one entry per CDR3 protein. The sample contains some 97,000 distinct CDR3 sequences, roughly a quarter of which appear only once. The sequenced material came from naive CD8+ T cells from blood, with Jurkat cell RNA spiked in. These receptors originate from a human donor in good health. Some libraries in this study had Jurkat cell RNA spiked in. Each CDR3 is given with its conserved first and last residue. Each record gives: V gene, clone size, J gene, D gene, CDR3 DNA, CDR3 protein. A D gene is named only where the DNA matches it firmly. Clone sizes are given selectively: once, few, many, or a class where the clone is expanded.

v_call: TRBV4-3; clone_size: many; j_call: TRBJ2-7; d_call: .; cdr3_nt: TGCGCCAGCAGCCAAGGGGGAGACTACTACGAGCAGTACTTC; cdr3_aa: CASSQGGDYYEQYF
v_call: TRBV27; clone_size: many; j_call: TRBJ2-3; d_call: .; cdr3_nt: TGTGCCAGCAGTTCTGGACTCAGCACAGATACGCAGTATTTT; cdr3_aa: CASSSGLSTDTQYF
v_call: TRBV20-1; clone_size: many; j_call: TRBJ2-7; d_call: TRBD1; cdr3_nt: TGCAGTGCTCGAGACAGGGGGCGCACCTACGAGCAGTACTTC; cdr3_aa: CSARDRGRTYEQYF
v_call: TRBV2; clone_size: .; j_call: TRBJ2-5; d_call: .; cdr3_nt: TGTGCCAGCAGTGAGATTCTGCGGCAAGAGACCCAGTACTTC; cdr3_aa: CASSEILRQETQYF
v_call: TRBV9; clone_size: many; j_call: TRBJ1-1; d_call: .; cdr3_nt: TGTGCCAGCAGCGTATGGGGTGGCACTGAAGCTTTCTTT; cdr3_aa: CASSVWGGTEAFF
v_call: TRBV12-3/TRBV12-4; clone_size: many; j_call: TRBJ1-2; d_call: .; cdr3_nt: TGTGCCATCAGGGCCGACGATGGCTACACCTTC; cdr3_aa: CAIRADDGYTF
v_call: TRBV12-3/TRBV12-4; clone_size: .; j_call: TRBJ2-1; d_call: .; cdr3_nt: TGTGCCAGCAGTTTAGTAGCGGACTACAATGAGCAGTTCTTC; cdr3_aa: CASSLVADYNEQFF
v_call: TRBV10-3; clone_size: many; j_call: TRBJ1-2; d_call: .; cdr3_nt: TGTGCCATCAGGAGTGAGGAAGCAAGGATTGGCTACACCTTC; cdr3_aa: CAIRSEEARIGYTF
v_call: TRBV25-1; clone_size: few; j_call: TRBJ2-7; d_call: TRBD1; cdr3_nt: TGTGCCAGCAGTTCCGAGGGGACAGGATGGTCCTACGAGCTGTACTTC; cdr3_aa: CASSSEGTGWSYELYF
v_call: TRBV6-1; clone_size: .; j_call: TRBJ1-5; d_call: .; cdr3_nt: TGTGCCAGCAGAGATGCAGGTGACTATAGCAATCAGCCCCAGCATTTT; cdr3_aa: CASRDAGDYSNQPQHF
v_call: TRBV11-3; clone_size: many; j_call: TRBJ2-1; d_call: TRBD2; cdr3_nt: TGTGCCAGCAGCCCCCGGACTAGCGGGAGGGCCAATGAGCAGTTCTTC; cdr3_aa: CASSPRTSGRANEQFF
v_call: TRBV4-3; clone_size: many; j_call: TRBJ1-3; d_call: TRBD1; cdr3_nt: TGCGCCAGCAGCCCAGCAGGGGGGGGGACATATGGAAACACCATATATTTT; cdr3_aa: CASSPAGGGTYGNTIYF
v_call: TRBV5-4; clone_size: .; j_call: TRBJ2-1; d_call: TRBD2; cdr3_nt: TGTGCCAGCAGCCCACTAGCGGGCGTGTACAATGAGCAGTTCTTC; cdr3_aa: CASSPLAGVYNEQFF
v_call: TRBV2; clone_size: many; j_call: TRBJ2-5; d_call: .; cdr3_nt: TGTGCCAGCAAGCCTGTCGTGGCCCAGACCCAGTACTTC; cdr3_aa: CASKPVVAQTQYF
v_call: TRBV6-5; clone_size: .; j_call: TRBJ2-5; d_call: .; cdr3_nt: TGTGCCAGCAGTTACTCGACGGGGGTGACGGAAGAGACCCAGTACTTC; cdr3_aa: CASSYSTGVTEETQYF
v_call: TRBV20-1; clone_size: many; j_call: TRBJ2-7; d_call: .; cdr3_nt: TGCAGTGCTAGAAGCCATGAAAACTACGAGCAGTACTTC; cdr3_aa: CSARSHENYEQYF
v_call: TRBV28; clone_size: many; j_call: TRBJ2-7; d_call: .; cdr3_nt: TGTGCCAGCAGTTTATGGTCAAGGGCCGCCTACGAGCAGTACTTC; cdr3_aa: CASSLWSRAAYEQYF
v_call: TRBV5-6; clone_size: many; j_call: TRBJ2-7; d_call: .; cdr3_nt: TGTGCCAGCAGCCCTTACCGGACGGACTCCTACGAGCAGTACTTC; cdr3_aa: CASSPYRTDSYEQYF
v_call: TRBV21-1; clone_size: many; j_call: TRBJ1-4; d_call: .; cdr3_nt: TGTGCCAGCAGCAAAGCCTCCGCCGGACAGGGGTGGATTGATGAAAAACTGTTTTTT; cdr3_aa: CASSKASAGQGWIDEKLFF
v_call: TRBV30; clone_size: many; j_call: TRBJ2-3; d_call: TRBD1; cdr3_nt: TGTGCCTGGAGTCTACCCCAGGGGGCCTGGACAGATACGCAGTATTTT; cdr3_aa: CAWSLPQGAWTDTQYF
v_call: TRBV29-1; clone_size: many; j_call: TRBJ2-3; d_call: TRBD1; cdr3_nt: TGCAGCGCACAGGGGATGTTTGGTGCAGATACGCAGTATTTT; cdr3_aa: CSAQGMFGADTQYF
v_call: TRBV20-1; clone_size: .; j_call: TRBJ2-3; d_call: TRBD2; cdr3_nt: TGCATTGCGATCCCCCTCGGGGGGGCAGATACGAAGTATTTT; cdr3_aa: CIAIPLGGADTKYF
v_call: TRBV27; clone_size: many; j_call: TRBJ2-7; d_call: .; cdr3_nt: TGTGCCAGCAGTCCGGGGAGCTCCTACGAGCAGTACTTC; cdr3_aa: CASSPGSSYEQYF
v_call: TRBV28; clone_size: many; j_call: TRBJ2-1; d_call: .; cdr3_nt: TGTGCCAGCAGTTTATCTGGGGATGAGCAGTTCTTC; cdr3_aa: CASSLSGDEQFF
v_call: TRBV6-2/TRBV6-3; clone_size: .; j_call: TRBJ2-5; d_call: .; cdr3_nt: TGTGCCAGCAGTTACTCTTACCCTGGGACCCGTCAAGAGCCCCAGTACTTC; cdr3_aa: CASSYSYPGTRQEPQYF
v_call: TRBV7-9; clone_size: .; j_call: TRBJ2-7; d_call: TRBD2; cdr3_nt: TGTCCCAGCAGCCCATCGACTAGCCCTGGCGCGCAGTACTTC; cdr3_aa: CPSSPSTSPGAQYF
v_call: TRBV6-5; clone_size: many; j_call: TRBJ2-1; d_call: .; cdr3_nt: TGTGCCAGCAGTTATGGGCAGGGATTAGTTGAGCAGTTCTTC; cdr3_aa: CASSYGQGLVEQFF
v_call: TRBV7-9; clone_size: .; j_call: TRBJ2-5; d_call: .; cdr3_nt: TGTGCCAGCAGCTCCGAAAGTTCCCTGTTTCCGGAGACCCAGTACTTC; cdr3_aa: CASSSESSLFPETQYF
v_call: TRBV3-1; clone_size: many; j_call: TRBJ2-7; d_call: TRBD2; cdr3_nt: TGTGCCAGCAGCCAAGATTTACGCGGGGGGGCCCTAAAGCAGTACTTC; cdr3_aa: CASSQDLRGGALKQYF
v_call: TRBV27; clone_size: many; j_call: TRBJ2-7; d_call: .; cdr3_nt: TGTGCCAGCAGTCACGGGGCTTCCTACGAGCAGTACTTC; cdr3_aa: CASSHGASYEQYF
v_call: TRBV27; clone_size: .; j_call: TRBJ2-1; d_call: .; cdr3_nt: TGTGCCAGCAGTTTACAAGGGGGCAATGAGCAGTTCTTC; cdr3_aa: CASSLQGGNEQFF
v_call: TRBV7-6; clone_size: many; j_call: TRBJ2-4; d_call: .; cdr3_nt: TGTGCCAGCAGCCAAGGGAAGCCTGGTACGGCCAAAAACATTCAGTACTTC; cdr3_aa: CASSQGKPGTAKNIQYF
v_call: TRBV13; clone_size: few; j_call: TRBJ2-1; d_call: TRBD2; cdr3_nt: TGTGCCAGCAGCTCAACTGGGACTAGCGGGGGGTCATCCTACAATGAGCAGTTCTTC; cdr3_aa: CASSSTGTSGGSSYNEQFF
v_call: TRBV11-2; clone_size: few; j_call: TRBJ2-1; d_call: .; cdr3_nt: TGTGCCAGCAGCCTCGGAAAATACAGCTCCTACAATGAGCAGTTCTTC; cdr3_aa: CASSLGKYSSYNEQFF
v_call: TRBV20-1; clone_size: many; j_call: TRBJ2-2; d_call: TRBD1; cdr3_nt: TGCAGTGCTAGAGATGGACAGGTGAACACCGGGGAGCTGTTTTTT; cdr3_aa: CSARDGQVNTGELFF
v_call: TRBV5-5; clone_size: .; j_call: TRBJ1-1; d_call: .; cdr3_nt: TGTGCCAGCAGCCCGGATGGGATCGCGAGTGAAGCTATCTTT; cdr3_aa: CASSPDGIASEAIF
v_call: TRBV10-3; clone_size: few; j_call: TRBJ2-3; d_call: TRBD2; cdr3_nt: TGTGCCATCAGTGGTGGTCTAGCGGGGGACGGCACAGATACGCAGTATTTT; cdr3_aa: CAISGGLAGDGTDTQYF
v_call: TRBV7-6; clone_size: many; j_call: TRBJ1-1; d_call: TRBD1; cdr3_nt: TGTGCCAGCAGCTTAGAGGGCCAGGGGGCGACTGAAGCTTTCTTT; cdr3_aa: CASSLEGQGATEAFF
v_call: TRBV7-9; clone_size: many; j_call: TRBJ2-3; d_call: .; cdr3_nt: TGTGCCAGCAGCTCCATGGATCCCTACCCCCGGGGAGATACGCAGTATTTT; cdr3_aa: CASSSMDPYPRGDTQYF
v_call: TRBV28; clone_size: many; j_call: TRBJ2-3; d_call: .; cdr3_nt: TGTGCCAGCAGTTGGGGAGGGGGATTGGGGGCAGATACGCAGTATTTT; cdr3_aa: CASSWGGGLGADTQYF
v_call: TRBV6-6; clone_size: .; j_call: TRBJ1-5; d_call: .; cdr3_nt: TGTGCCAGCAGTTCCCCGGGCCGTCAGCCCCAGCATTTT; cdr3_aa: CASSSPGRQPQHF
v_call: TRBV12-3/TRBV12-4; clone_size: many; j_call: TRBJ2-3; d_call: TRBD1; cdr3_nt: TGTGCCAGCAGAGGATTTAGGGACAGGCAGAAGGGGCCCTCAGATACGCAGTATTTT; cdr3_aa: CASRGFRDRQKGPSDTQYF
v_call: TRBV7-9; clone_size: few; j_call: TRBJ1-3; d_call: .; cdr3_nt: TGTGCCAGCAGCTTAGACGTCGGCTACTCTGGAAACACCATATATTTT; cdr3_aa: CASSLDVGYSGNTIYF
v_call: TRBV5-5; clone_size: many; j_call: TRBJ2-7; d_call: .; cdr3_nt: TGTGCCAGCAGCTTGGAGGCAGGGGACGCCTACGAGCAGTACTTC; cdr3_aa: CASSLEAGDAYEQYF
v_call: TRBV20-1; clone_size: few; j_call: TRBJ2-1; d_call: .; cdr3_nt: TGCAGTGCTAGCGCCCCGCCCCGGGGCCACAATGAGCAGTTCTTC; cdr3_aa: CSASAPPRGHNEQFF
v_call: TRBV4-3; clone_size: .; j_call: TRBJ2-3; d_call: .; cdr3_nt: TGCGCCAGCAGCTATGACCTTAGACTAGACAGCAGGACAGATACGCAGTATTTT; cdr3_aa: CASSYDLRLDSRTDTQYF